The 29 T cell receptor beta chains below were found in one sample sequenced in a study of T cell repertoires in cytomegalovirus infection. TCRdb called the reads again in MiXCR, with one record for every CDR3 protein. The sample contains roughly 49,000 distinct CDR3 sequences, about a fifth of which appear only once. The antigens for these receptors are not known. The sequences come from CD8+ T cells from cultured PBMCs, collected from culture after CMV antigen stimulation. These TCRs come from a human donor in good health (CMV status not recorded). Some clones in this sample may be carry-over from other donors' samples.

Only a few counts were recorded for this clonotype. The chain carries TRBV12-3 or TRBV12-4 and TRBJ1-1, with D unresolved. The CDR3 is made up of 15 amino acids. Trimming took off 6 bases at V and 5 bases at J, with 19 bases between the two ends. For the CDR3, the DNA is TGTGCCAGCAGCCCTGTGCCCGGGGATCGTACTGAAGCTTTCTTT. It encodes CASSPVPGDRTEAFF.

This clonotype was observed once. V is TRBV6-2 or TRBV6-3 and J is TRBJ1-2, with 9 bases lining up with TRBD1. After removal of 2 bases from V and 12 bases from J, the junction contained 10 bases not matched to a gene. CDR1 is MNHEY and CDR2 is SVGEGT in the germline V gene. This CDR3 comprises 14 residues. This CDR3 is CASSYRGQGNGNTF. CDR3 DNA: TGTGCCAGCAGTTACCGCGGACAGGGGAACGGCAACACCTTC.

The DNA for the CDR3 is TGTGCCAGCAGTCCCGGGACAGGGAACTGGGGGACCTTC. Its translation: CASSPGTGNWGTF. This chain joins TRBV12-3 or TRBV12-4 and TRBJ1-2; 9 bases align to TRBD1. This CDR3 is built from 13 residues. The V and J ends lost 5 bases and 14 bases, in that order; junction bases with no gene match: 12.

This clonotype was detected a few times. The J gene is TRBJ2-5, the V gene TRBV12-3 or TRBV12-4; 11 bases align to TRBD2. The CDR3 sequence is 13 residues long. J gave up 5 bases and V 8 bases, and 4 bases lay outside the gene matches. The CDR3, as DNA: TGTGCCAGCGTACTAGCGGGGGAGGAGACCCAGTACTTC. Translating gives CASVLAGEETQYF.

Only a few counts were recorded for this clonotype. This chain links TRBV15 with TRBJ2-6; D not certain. Trimming removed 4 bases from V and 4 bases from J, with 11 bases in between. This CDR3 has 15 amino acids. Germline V gene lookup returns CDR1 LNHNV and CDR2 YYDKDF (reference sequence). This CDR3 reads CATSIDTPGANVLTF. The CDR3 coding sequence is TGTGCCACCAGCATTGACACTCCAGGGGCCAACGTCCTGACTTTC.

The rearrangement joins TRBV6-5 to TRBJ2-3; 8 nucleotides agree with TRBD2. The CDR3 is 18 residues long. V dropped 0 bases and J dropped 0; count of bases not matched to a gene: 8. Looked up from germline, CDR1 is MNHEY and CDR2 is SVGAGI. CDR3 bases: TGTGCCAGCAGTTACTCGTTTAGCGGGATGACTAGCACAGATACGCAGTATTTT. Amino acids: CASSYSFSGMTSTDTQYF.

The CDR3 region has the DNA TGTGCCAGCAGCTTAGGGCGGGGCGAGCAGTACTTC. Translation gives CASSLGRGEQYF. The chain recombines TRBV7-9 with TRBJ2-7; D is possibly TRBD2 (6 bases). The CDR3 length is 12 residues. The V and J ends lost 1 base and 6 bases respectively, with 7 bases between them. The V gene's germline CDR1 is SEHNR and CDR2 FQNEAQ (reference sequence).

This clonotype was observed a few times. V gene TRBV7-2 combines with J gene TRBJ2-1; D may be TRBD1 (6 bases). The CDR3 spans 15 residues. CDR1 and CDR2 from the germline V gene are SGHTA and FQGNSA. Trimming took 5 bases from V and 4 from J, leaving 15 bases between them. The CDR3 loop is CASSPLGALYNEQFF. The DNA for the CDR3 is TGTGCCAGCAGCCCCCTGGGGGCCCTATACAATGAGCAGTTCTTC.

The V gene is TRBV20-1, the J gene TRBJ2-7; D gene uncertain. Trimming cost V 2 bases and J 4 bases, with 18 bases left between them. Germline assignment: CDR1 DFQATT and CDR2 SNEGSKA (reference sequence). CDR3 size: 15 residues. The CDR3 coding sequence is TGCAGTGCTAGATCAAGGGCCGCCTTAGATTACGAGCAGTACTTC. It is translated as CSARSRAALDYEQYF.

This clonotype was observed a few times. The chain has TRBV6-2 or TRBV6-3 and TRBJ2-1; TRBD2 matches 10 bases. Germline V gene lookup returns CDR1 MNHEY and CDR2 SVGEGT. The CDR3 length is 16 residues. Losses at the gene ends were 7 bases for V and 1 base for J; bases not matched to a gene: 7. The CDR3 region is CASKPSGGASYNEQFF. The CDR3 coding sequence is TGTGCCAGCAAACCAAGCGGGGGGGCTTCCTACAATGAGCAGTTCTTC.

Only a few counts were recorded for this clonotype. The chain has TRBV24-1 and TRBJ2-1, with a tentative D call TRBD1 (6 bases). Germline V lookup: CDR1 KGHDR, CDR2 SFDVKD. CDR3 length: 12 residues. Deletions cut 6 bases from V and 10 bases from J, with 12 bases between. The CDR3 loop is CATSQGSLEQFF. The CDR3 DNA follows: TGTGCCACCAGTCAGGGGAGCCTCGAGCAGTTCTTC.

This clonotype was observed a handful of times. The genes are TRBV7-8 and TRBJ2-7; unclear D gene. The germline V gene has CDR1 SGHVS and CDR2 FQNEAQ. The CDR3 spans 15 residues. Deletions cut 3 bases from V and 0 bases from J, with 12 bases between. This chain's CDR3 is CASSFPHVSSYEQYF. DNA for the CDR3: TGTGCCAGCAGCTTTCCTCACGTCAGCTCCTACGAGCAGTACTTC.

This clonotype was counted a few times. The chain has TRBV7-2 and TRBJ1-2; D call uncertain. Germline lookup yields CDR1 SGHTA and CDR2 FQGNSA. The CDR3 totals 13 residues. Trimming shortened V by 4 bases and J by 4 bases, and 10 bases separated the two germline ends. For the CDR3, the DNA is TGTGCCAGCAGCTCCGGAGCCATCTATGGCTACACCTTC. Translating it yields CASSSGAIYGYTF. Supplemented by reference TRBV7-2 and TRBJ1-2, the full variable domain reads GAGVSQSPSNKVTEKGKDVELRCDPISGHTALYWYRQSLGQGLEFLIYFQGNSAPDKSGLPSDRFSAERTGGSVSTLTIQRTQQEDSAVYLCASSSGAIYGYTFGSGTRLTVV.

The chain has TRBV7-2 and TRBJ2-3; D gene uncertain. V was clipped by 5 bases and J by 3 bases, with 0 bases between them. The CDR3 length is 10 residues. CDR1 is SGHTA, CDR2 FQGNSA, per germline. The DNA of the CDR3 is TGTGCCAGCAGCACAGATACGCAGTATTTT. This gives the protein CASSTDTQYF.

This clonotype turned up a few times. The rearrangement joins TRBV7-9 to TRBJ2-5; no definite D call. The CDR3 loop spans 13 amino acids. Trimming shortened V by 5 bases and J by 4 bases, and 11 bases separated the two germline ends. From germline, CDR1 is SEHNR and CDR2 FQNEAQ (reference sequence). The CDR3 loop reads CASSPAPRETQYF. CDR3 nucleotide sequence: TGTGCCAGCAGCCCAGCACCAAGAGAGACCCAGTACTTC.

The chain couples TRBV7-4 to TRBJ1-5; possibly TRBD1 for D (5 bases). The CDR3 totals 18 residues. Trimming cost V 5 bases and J 4 bases, with 24 bases left between them. Germline V gene sequence: CDR1 SGHVT, CDR2 SQSDAQ. CDR3 region: CASSPTPGQGIRNQPQHF. The CDR3 region has the DNA TGTGCCAGCAGCCCTACCCCTGGGCAGGGAATTCGGAATCAGCCCCAGCATTTT.

J is TRBJ2-7 and V is TRBV11-2, with TRBD2 matching 7 bases. V gave up 5 bases and J gave up 2 bases; unmatched junction bases: 9. The CDR3 loop spans 15 amino acids. CDR1 and CDR2 (germline): SGHAT, FQNNGV. DNA for the CDR3: TGTGCCAGCAGCCCAACGTCGGGACTAACCTACGAGCAGTACTTC. Translated, it gives CASSPTSGLTYEQYF.

This clonotype turned up a few times. This chain uses TRBV6-6 with TRBJ1-1, with D tentatively TRBD1 (5 bases). V was pared by 8 bases and J by 5 bases, with 24 bases between. Per germline, CDR1 MNHNY and CDR2 SVGAGI (reference sequence). This CDR3 has 16 residues. CDR3 coding DNA: TGTGCCAGCCCCGGGGTTGGGACCCCGAGGGGAACTGAAGCTTTCTTT. Amino acids: CASPGVGTPRGTEAFF.

The sample holds many counts of this clonotype. The J gene is TRBJ2-3, the V gene TRBV7-8, with 9 bases matching TRBD2. Germline CDR1 reads SGHVS; CDR2 reads FQNEAQ. The CDR3 has 17 residues. The V and J ends lost 5 bases and 3 bases, in that order; junction bases with no gene match: 12. CDR3 sequence (DNA): TGTGCCAGCAGCCCCCTTTATAGCGGGAGTGAGACAGATACGCAGTATTTT. Residues: CASSPLYSGSETDTQYF.

The rearrangement links TRBV7-9 to TRBJ1-5, with TRBD1 as a possible D gene (5 bases). V lost 8 bases and J 3 bases, leaving 11 bases between the germline ends. Germline V gives CDR1 SEHNR, CDR2 FQNEAQ (reference sequence). The CDR3 totals 13 residues. The CDR3: CASGGGPNQPQHF. CDR3 bases: TGTGCCAGCGGCGGGGGACCCAATCAGCCCCAGCATTTT.

The chain uses TRBV7-6 and TRBJ2-7; 9 bases line up with TRBD1. This CDR3 contains 14 residues. CDR1 and CDR2 (germline): SGHVS, FNYEAQ. The ends lost 10 bases at V and 3 bases at J; junction bases unmatched: 10. CDR3 region: CATTPGTGYYEQYF. The CDR3 bases are TGTGCCACCACACCCGGGACAGGGTACTACGAGCAGTACTTC.

The chain recombines TRBV11-1 with TRBJ2-7; TRBD1 aligns across 8 bases. Germline CDR1 reads SGHAT; CDR2 reads FQDESV (reference sequence). With V trimmed by 3 bases and J by 2 bases, 3 bases remained unmatched. The CDR3 is 14 residues long. The CDR3 nucleotides are TGTGCCAGCAGCTTTGGGACAGGAGCCTACGAGCAGTACTTC. It specifies CASSFGTGAYEQYF.

The table lists this clonotype with a few counts. This chain uses TRBV7-2 with TRBJ2-3; D gene unclear. The CDR3 is 14 amino acids. V lost 6 bases and J 2 bases, leaving 12 bases between the germline ends. Per germline, CDR1 SGHTA and CDR2 FQGNSA. Written as DNA, the CDR3 is TGTGCCAGCAGGGGGTATTCAACCACAGATACGCAGTATTTT. Amino acids: CASRGYSTTDTQYF. Looking up the rest from reference TRBV7-2 and TRBJ2-3 gives the full variable domain: GAGVSQSPSNKVTEKGKDVELRCDPISGHTALYWYRQSLGQGLEFLIYFQGNSAPDKSGLPSDRFSAERTGGSVSTLTIQRTQQEDSAVYLCASRGYSTTDTQYFGPGTRLTVL.

This clonotype was counted only a few times. The chain has TRBV27 and TRBJ2-3; weak D call: TRBD2 (5 bases). The CDR3 length is 17 residues. Germline-derived CDR1 and CDR2 are MNHEY and SMNVEV (reference sequence). V lost 1 base and J lost 3, with 17 bases in between. The CDR3 sequence: CASSLFSTSRGTDTQYF. The CDR3 DNA is TGTGCCAGCAGTTTATTTTCCACCAGCCGGGGAACAGATACGCAGTATTTT.

This clonotype was seen many times. The gene calls are TRBV7-9 and TRBJ2-7, with 8 bases fitting TRBD1. There are 14 residues in the CDR3. Germline V gene lookup returns CDR1 SEHNR and CDR2 FQNEAQ (reference sequence). The V segment lost 1 base and the J segment 5 bases; nucleotides outside the gene matches: 4. CDR3 sequence (DNA): TGTGCCAGCAGCTTAGGACAGGGGACCCACGAGCAGTACTTC. It codes for CASSLGQGTHEQYF. Drawing the rest from reference TRBV7-9 and TRBJ2-7, the complete variable domain is DTGVSQNPRHKITKRGQNVTFRCDPISEHNRLYWYRQTLGQGPEFLTYFQNEAQLEKSRLLSDRFSAERPKGSFSTLEIQRTEQGDSAMYLCASSLGQGTHEQYFGPGTRLTVT.

V gene TRBV28 combines with J gene TRBJ2-4; no firm D call. Germline V gene lookup returns CDR1 MDHEN and CDR2 SYDVKM. V lost 4 bases and J lost 0, with 7 bases in between. This CDR3 has 14 amino acids. CDR3 sequence: CASSSVLAKNIQYF. DNA for the CDR3: TGTGCCAGCAGTTCGGTGCTAGCCAAAAACATTCAGTACTTC.

In its sample, this clonotype was seen a few times. The V and J genes are TRBV7-8 and TRBJ2-2; 7 bases agree with TRBD1. CDR1 is SGHVS, CDR2 FQNEAQ, per germline. Germline trimming cut 5 bases from V and 4 bases from J; bases unmatched to any gene: 4. This CDR3 is built from 14 residues. DNA of the CDR3: TGTGCCAGCAGCGACAGGACAGGCACCGGGGAGCTGTTTTTT. Translating it yields CASSDRTGTGELFF.

This clonotype came up a few times. The rearrangement links TRBV7-2 to TRBJ1-1, with a tentative D call TRBD1 (6 bases). Germline CDR1 is SGHTA and CDR2 is FQGNSA. This CDR3 region has 17 residues. Trimming took 1 base from V and 1 from J, leaving 16 bases between them. The CDR3 DNA sequence: TGTGCCAGCAGCTTAGTCGGGGGCCCCTACGAGAACACTGAAGCTTTCTTT. Its protein product is CASSLVGGPYENTEAFF.

This clonotype occurred a few times. J is TRBJ1-2 and V is TRBV7-2, with D unclear. Germline CDR1 reads SGHTA; CDR2 reads FQGNSA. This CDR3 has 11 residues. Deletions cut 3 bases from V and 6 bases from J, with 5 bases between. The CDR3 nucleotides read TGTGCCAGCAGCTTCGATCATGGCTACACCTTC. This gives the protein CASSFDHGYTF.